Presented here are 11 T cell receptor beta chains from one specimen sequenced in a study of T cells in Graves' hyperthyroidism and ophthalmopathy. Regions amplified from RNA transcripts were the TCR beta CDR3 regions. Primed by the HTBI set, a first-round RT-PCR was run on the TCR CDR3. TCRdb analysed the multiplex PCR reads with MiXCR anew, one entry per CDR3 protein. The data show around 430,000 distinct CDR3 sequences, more than 12% seen once. The sequenced material came from blood. The receptors come from a woman between 25 and 40 years old with Graves' hyperthyroidism.

This clonotype was picked up many times. The V gene is TRBV6-1, the J gene TRBJ2-3, with 8 bases aligning to TRBD1. This CDR3 is 12 amino acids long. V gave up 8 bases and J gave up 4 bases; unmatched junction bases: 2. The V gene's germline CDR1 is MNHNS and CDR2 SASEGT. In DNA, the CDR3 is TGTGCCAGCGACAGGGGATCAGATACGCAGTATTTT. This codes for CASDRGSDTQYF.

This clonotype was seen only a few times. The CDR3 loop reads CASSLSGAPRKNEQFF. DNA for the CDR3: TGTGCCAGCAGCTTATCGGGGGCACCGAGGAAGAATGAGCAGTTCTTC. The chain joins TRBV7-9 to TRBJ2-1; D is perhaps TRBD1 or TRBD2 (6 bases each). CDR1 SEHNR and CDR2 FQNEAQ come from the germline V gene (reference sequence). Trimming pared 2 bases from V and 7 bases from J, leaving 18 bases between. CDR3 length equals 16 residues.

This clonotype was observed at least ten times. The rearrangement uses TRBV11-2 and TRBJ2-7, with a weak D call TRBD2 (5 bases). The germline V gene encodes CDR1 SGHAT and CDR2 FQNNGV. This CDR3 has 13 residues. The V end lost 0 bases, the J end lost 8 bases, and 11 bases lay between the germline ends. CDR3 sequence reads: CASSLEAGVKQYF. The CDR3 DNA sequence: TGTGCCAGCAGCTTAGAAGCCGGGGTGAAGCAGTACTTC.

This clonotype came up many times. The chain employs TRBV12-3 or TRBV12-4 and TRBJ1-5; a weak D match, TRBD1 (5 bases). CDR3 size: 13 residues. Trimming took 6 bases from V and 1 from J, leaving 7 bases between them. The CDR3 region is CASRDMSNQPQHF. CDR3 coding DNA: TGTGCCAGCAGGGACATGAGCAATCAGCCCCAGCATTTT.

This clonotype was picked up many times. The chain joins TRBV7-2 to TRBJ2-7; TRBD1 matches at 7 bases. V shed 3 bases, J shed 0 bases, and the junction held 5 bases outside the gene matches. The CDR3 sequence is 15 residues long. Germline CDR1 SGHTA, CDR2 FQGNSA. The CDR3: CASSLDRSTSYEQYF. The CDR3 bases are TGTGCCAGCAGCTTGGACAGGAGTACCTCCTACGAGCAGTACTTC.

This clonotype was detected only a few times. The chain employs TRBV3-1 and TRBJ2-5; 7 bases are shared with TRBD1. The J segment lost 3 bases and the V segment lost 4 bases, leaving 11 bases of the junction unmatched. The CDR3 is 16 amino acids. Germline V CDR1 and CDR2: LGHDT, YNNKEL (reference sequence). The CDR3 nucleotides read TGTGCCAGCAGCCGAGGACAGGACCCCAAAAAAGAGACCCAGTACTTC. Protein sequence: CASSRGQDPKKETQYF.

This clonotype has a handful of counts. The V gene is TRBV3-1, the J gene TRBJ2-6; TRBD1 matches 8 bases. Germline assignment: CDR1 LGHDT and CDR2 YNNKEL (reference sequence). J gave up 4 bases and V 4 bases, and 12 bases lay outside the gene matches. This CDR3 region has 18 residues. DNA of the CDR3: TGTGCCAGCAGCCCAAGGACAGGGAACCAATTAGGGGCCAACGTCCTGACTTTC. Its translation is CASSPRTGNQLGANVLTF.

The rearrangement uses TRBV19 and TRBJ2-7; D is tentatively TRBD1 or TRBD2 (5 bases each). V was shortened by 7 bases and J by 6 bases, with 10 bases between the two germline ends. There are 11 residues in the CDR3. Germline loops: CDR1 LNHDA, CDR2 SQIVND (reference sequence). The CDR3 coding sequence is TGTGCCAGTAAAGCAGGGACCGAGCAGTACTTC. It encodes CASKAGTEQYF.

This chain connects TRBV4-1 to TRBJ2-1; 7 bases line up with TRBD2. The CDR3 is 14 amino acids. Per the germline V gene, CDR1 is MGHRA and CDR2 is YSYEKL. The trim removed 0 bases at V and 6 bases at J, leaving 2 bases unmatched. DNA of the CDR3: TGCGCCAGCAGCCAAGATCCGGGGGGCAATGAGCAGTTCTTC. Residues: CASSQDPGGNEQFF.

This rearrangement joins TRBV19 to TRBJ2-2, with TRBD2 identical over 8 bases. CDR3 size: 16 residues. V lost 5 bases and J lost 4; bases outside the gene matches: 9. The germline V gene encodes CDR1 LNHDA and CDR2 SQIVND (reference sequence). CDR3 nucleotide sequence: TGTGCCAGTAGTCCATCTAGCGGGCAGATCACCGGGGAGCTGTTTTTT. Residues: CASSPSSGQITGELFF.

This clonotype was seen repeatedly, ten times or more. This chain uses TRBV28 with TRBJ2-7; possible D gene TRBD1, 6 bases. CDR1 and CDR2 from the germline V gene are MDHEN and SYDVKM. Trimming shortened V by 6 bases and J by 2 bases, and 11 bases separated the two germline ends. This CDR3 comprises 13 residues. In DNA, the CDR3 is TGTGCCAGCAGGGACAGTCTCACCTACGAGCAGTACTTC. It codes for CASRDSLTYEQYF. Based on the CDR3 plus reference TRBV28 and TRBJ2-7, the full variable domain is DVKVTQSSRYLVKRTGEKVFLECVQDMDHENMFWYRQDPGLGLRLIYFSYDVKMKEKGDIPEGYSVSREKKERFSLILESASTNQTSMYLCASRDSLTYEQYFGPGTRLTVT.